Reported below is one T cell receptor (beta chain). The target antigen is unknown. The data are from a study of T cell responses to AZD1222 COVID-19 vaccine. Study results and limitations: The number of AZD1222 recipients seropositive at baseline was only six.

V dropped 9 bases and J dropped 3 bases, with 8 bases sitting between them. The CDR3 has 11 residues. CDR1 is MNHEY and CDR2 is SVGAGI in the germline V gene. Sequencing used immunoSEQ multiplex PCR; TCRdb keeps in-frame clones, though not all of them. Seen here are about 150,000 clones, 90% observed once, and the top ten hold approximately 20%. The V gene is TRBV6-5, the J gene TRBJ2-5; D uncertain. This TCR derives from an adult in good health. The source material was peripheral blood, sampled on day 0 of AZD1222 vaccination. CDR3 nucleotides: TGTGCCAGTAGGAAGGAAGAGACCCAGTACTTC. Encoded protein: CASRKEETQYF.